The 32 T cell receptor beta chains presented below share a single source sample, sequenced in a study of CD8 T cells in Susac syndrome. When the RNA was reverse transcribed, random hexamers were used with an input of roughly 0.45 to 1 ug. TCRdb passed the immunoSEQ multiplex PCR reads through MiXCR, listing each CDR3 protein once. The table shows just over 80,000 distinct CDR3 sequences, with roughly 94% occurring only once. Sequencing used CD8+ T cells from PBMCs. The receptors derive from a human donor in good health.

The genes are TRBV5-1 and TRBJ1-2; 7 positions agree with TRBD1. The CDR3 has 13 amino acids. The trim removed 5 bases at V and 4 bases at J, leaving 5 bases unmatched. Germline CDR1 is SGHRS and CDR2 is YFSETQ. CDR3 nucleotide sequence: TGCGCCAGCAGTTACGACAGGGCCTATGGCTACACCTTC. The encoded protein is CASSYDRAYGYTF.

This rearrangement joins TRBV19 to TRBJ2-1; TRBD2 aligns across 10 bases. The J segment lost 2 bases and the V segment lost 1 base, leaving 11 bases of the junction unmatched. This CDR3 spans 19 amino acids. Germline V lookup: CDR1 LNHDA, CDR2 SQIVND (reference sequence). Written as DNA, the CDR3 is TGTGCCAGTAGTATAGTACTTGTGGGACTAGCGTACACCTACAATGAGCAGTTCTTC. It codes for CASSIVLVGLAYTYNEQFF.

This sequence joins TRBV20-1 and TRBJ1-2; a possible D gene is TRBD1 (6 bases). The CDR3 sequence is 14 residues long. Per the germline V gene, CDR1 is DFQATT and CDR2 is SNEGSKA (reference sequence). V gave up 6 bases and J gave up 2 bases, with 16 bases separating them. Here the CDR3 reads CSADEGEGNYGYTF. The CDR3 DNA reads as TGCAGTGCCGACGAGGGGGAGGGGAACTATGGCTACACCTTC.

The chain has TRBV29-1 and TRBJ1-2; D call uncertain. The CDR3 spans 12 residues. The V end lost 4 bases, the J end lost 4 bases, and 10 bases lay between the germline ends. CDR1 is SQVTM, CDR2 ANQGSEA, per germline. This chain's CDR3 is CSVVPESYGYTF. In DNA form, the CDR3 reads TGCAGCGTTGTCCCAGAATCCTATGGCTACACCTTC.

This chain links TRBV7-9 with TRBJ2-5, with 13 bases that match TRBD2. CDR1 and CDR2 (germline): SEHNR, FQNEAQ (reference sequence). The CDR3 covers 16 residues. V lost 6 bases to trimming and J lost 2 bases; unmatched junction nucleotides: 6. CDR3 DNA sequence: TGTGCCAGCAGTTCGGGACTAGCGGGGCCGCAAGAGACCCAGTACTTC. Encoded protein: CASSSGLAGPQETQYF.

The J gene is TRBJ2-1, the V gene TRBV5-6, with 13 bases aligning to TRBD2. The V gene end was trimmed by 3 bases and the J gene end by 7 bases; junction bases not matched to a gene: 4. CDR1 SGHDT and CDR2 YYEEEE come from the germline V gene. CDR3 size: 15 residues. The CDR3 here is CASSWGTSGMNEQFF. The CDR3 region has the DNA TGTGCCAGCAGCTGGGGGACTAGCGGGATGAATGAGCAGTTCTTC.

The J gene is TRBJ1-2, the V gene TRBV29-1, with a tentative D call TRBD1 (6 bases). V was clipped by 0 bases and J by 8 bases, with 16 bases between them. CDR3 length: 14 residues. Germline CDR1 reads SQVTM; CDR2 reads ANQGSEA. The CDR3 region is CSVEDNYRAEGYTF. In DNA form, the CDR3 reads TGCAGCGTTGAAGATAACTACAGGGCGGAGGGCTACACCTTC.

The chain carries TRBV2 and TRBJ2-7; no reliable D call. Germline-derived CDR1 and CDR2 are SNHLY and FYNNEI. The V and J ends lost 4 bases and 5 bases respectively, with 3 bases between them. CDR3 length equals 10 residues. CDR3 nucleotides: TGTGCCAGCAGTGGTAACGAGCAGTACGTC. Translating it yields CASSGNEQYV.

V is TRBV4-1 and J is TRBJ2-1; a possible D gene is TRBD2 (6 bases). The CDR3 length is 14 residues. With 1 base removed from V and 5 bases from J, the gap between germline ends came to 9 bases. The V gene's germline CDR1 is MGHRA and CDR2 YSYEKL. The CDR3 nucleotides read TGCGCCAGCAGCCAAGGGGGACTCAACAATGAGCAGTTCTTC. Translation: CASSQGGLNNEQFF.

The chain employs TRBV6-6 and TRBJ2-7, with D uncertain. The length of the CDR3 is 15 residues. The V and J ends lost 2 bases and 3 bases respectively, with 14 bases between them. Germline loops: CDR1 MNHNY, CDR2 SVGAGI (reference sequence). The CDR3 nucleotides read TGTGCCAGCAGTTACGGCAGCCCGAAGGTCTACGAGCAGTACTTC. Amino acid sequence: CASSYGSPKVYEQYF.

The rearrangement uses TRBV6-1 and TRBJ2-3, with D tentatively TRBD2 (5 bases). Germline loops: CDR1 MNHNS, CDR2 SASEGT. The CDR3 has 18 residues. Between the trimmed V and J ends, which lost 5 bases and 0 bases, there was a span of 21 bases. CDR3 sequence: CASSPAPDSEASTDTQYF. In nucleotides, the CDR3 is TGTGCCAGCAGTCCCGCACCGGACTCCGAGGCTAGCACAGATACGCAGTATTTT.

The chain uses TRBV15 and TRBJ2-7; D is undetermined. V lost 0 bases, J lost 0 bases, and 9 bases lay in between. The germline gives CDR1 LNHNV, CDR2 YYDKDF (reference sequence). The length of the CDR3 is 15 residues. CDR3 residues: CATSREGSSSYEQYV. The CDR3 region has the DNA TGTGCCACCAGCAGAGAAGGAAGTAGCTCCTACGAGCAGTACGTC.

The chain couples TRBV7-9 to TRBJ2-7, with 9 bases identical to TRBD1. Trimming cost V 4 bases and J 1 base; bases outside gene matches: 14. Germline CDR1 is SEHNR and CDR2 is FQNEAQ (reference sequence). This CDR3 has 18 residues. The DNA for the CDR3 is TGTGCCAGCAGCTCTTCGGTTCACGGGACAGGGATGTCCTACGAGCAGTACTTC. This encodes CASSSSVHGTGMSYEQYF.

This chain connects TRBV20-1 to TRBJ2-7, with 9 nucleotides matching TRBD2. Germline V CDR1 and CDR2: DFQATT, SNEGSKA (reference sequence). There are 16 residues in the CDR3. The junction had 7 bases not matched to a gene; V was cut back by 1 base and J by 0 bases. The CDR3 DNA is TGCAGTGCTAGAGGTGTAGCGGGGGACTACTCCTACGAGCAGTACTTC. It codes for CSARGVAGDYSYEQYF.

The chain has TRBV29-1 and TRBJ2-7, with D maybe TRBD1 (6 bases). Deletions cut 4 bases from V and 6 bases from J, with 19 bases between. CDR3 length equals 14 residues. Germline assignment: CDR1 SQVTM and CDR2 ANQGSEA. The CDR3, as DNA: TGCAGCGTTGCCCCAGGGGAGCAGGTCGGCGAGCAGTACTTC. It translates to CSVAPGEQVGEQYF.

This sequence joins TRBV27 and TRBJ2-7; a weak D match, TRBD1 (6 bases). Trimming removed 6 bases from V and 6 bases from J, with 9 bases in between. The CDR3 consists of 11 residues. Germline V gene data show CDR1 as MNHEY and CDR2 as SMNVEV (reference sequence). The CDR3 here is CASSRGGEQYV. The CDR3 bases are TGTGCCAGCAGCAGAGGGGGCGAGCAGTACGTC.

The chain is built from TRBV12-5 and TRBJ2-1; D is perhaps TRBD1 (5 bases). The CDR3 length is 15 residues. Trimming shortened V by 1 base and J by 5 bases, and 12 bases separated the two germline ends. Germline lookup yields CDR1 LGHNT and CDR2 FRNRAP. The CDR3 region has the DNA TGTGCTAGTGGTTTGGACCCTGGCAGGGACAATGAGCAGTTCTTC. Translated, it gives CASGLDPGRDNEQFF.

V gene TRBV14 combines with J gene TRBJ1-4; no clear D gene. The ends were cut back, 4 bases at V and 0 bases at J, with 12 bases in the middle. The CDR3 is 16 residues long. CDR1 is SGHDN and CDR2 is FVKESK in the germline V gene. The CDR3 DNA follows: TGTGCCAGCAGCCCCCAAGGTTATGCAACTAATGAAAAACTGTTTTTT. This encodes CASSPQGYATNEKLFF. Complete variable domain (other parts from reference TRBV14 and TRBJ1-4): EAGVTQFPSHSVIEKGQTVTLRCDPISGHDNLYWYRRVMGKEIKFLLHFVKESKQDESGMPNNRFLAERTGGTYSTLKVQPAELEDSGVYFCASSPQGYATNEKLFFGSGTQLSVL.

This clonotype was recorded only once. The V and J genes are TRBV2 and TRBJ2-5, with 7 bases matching TRBD1. CDR3 length: 17 amino acids. CDR1 and CDR2 (germline): SNHLY, FYNNEI. V shed 7 bases and J 5 bases; nucleotides not matched to a gene: 19. The CDR3 DNA reads TGTGCCAGCACGCCTCCGTTACAGGGGCCAAAGGGGGAGACCCAGTACTTC. Translation gives CASTPPLQGPKGETQYF.

The V and J genes are TRBV27 and TRBJ1-6; D is unclear. The V gene lost 2 bases and the J gene lost 7 bases, with 3 bases spanning the gap. The CDR3 extends over 12 amino acids. In germline, CDR1 is MNHEY, CDR2 SMNVEV (reference sequence). The CDR3 DNA reads as TGTGCCAGCAGTTTACCCAATTCACCCCTCCACTTT. This translates into CASSLPNSPLHF.

The V call is TRBV6-1, the J call TRBJ2-1; D is unresolved. The CDR3 consists of 16 residues. Germline lookup yields CDR1 MNHNS and CDR2 SASEGT. V dropped 4 bases and J dropped 0 bases, with 13 bases sitting between them. This CDR3 is CASSVGLGYSYNEQFF. Written as DNA, the CDR3 is TGTGCCAGCAGTGTGGGGTTAGGTTACTCCTACAATGAGCAGTTCTTC.

V gene TRBV20-1 combines with J gene TRBJ2-3, with 11 positions matching TRBD2. Germline V gene sequence: CDR1 DFQATT, CDR2 SNEGSKA (reference sequence). With V trimmed by 3 bases and J by 1 base, 0 bases remained unmatched. The CDR3 has 14 amino acids. CDR3 protein: CSARGLAGTDTQYF. The DNA for the CDR3 is TGCAGTGCTAGGGGACTAGCGGGCACAGATACGCAGTATTTT.

The rearrangement uses TRBV9 and TRBJ2-1; 12 bases line up with TRBD2. The V segment lost 4 bases and the J segment 9 bases; nucleotides outside the gene matches: 8. The germline V gene has CDR1 SGDLS and CDR2 YYNGEE. This CDR3 spans 15 amino acids. CDR3 amino acids: CASSPASGGGGEQFF. The CDR3 region has the DNA TGTGCCAGCAGCCCTGCTAGCGGGGGGGGAGGTGAGCAGTTCTTC.

The chain carries TRBV28 and TRBJ1-2; D unclear. The germline V and J ends were trimmed by 7 bases and 4 bases, with 10 bases remaining between them. Germline V CDR1 and CDR2: MDHEN, SYDVKM. There are 12 residues in the CDR3. CDR3 region: CASTRKFYGYTF. The CDR3 DNA reads TGTGCCAGCACCAGAAAGTTCTATGGCTACACCTTC.

The rearrangement links TRBV7-9 to TRBJ1-2, with a tentative D call TRBD1 (6 bases). This CDR3 contains 14 residues. The germline CDR1 and CDR2 sequences are SEHNR and FQNEAQ (reference sequence). The V gene lost 1 base and the J gene lost 6 bases, with 12 bases spanning the gap. CDR3 region: CASSLGPGVDGYTF. The CDR3 DNA is TGTGCCAGCAGCTTAGGGCCAGGGGTGGATGGCTACACCTTC.

V and J are TRBV14 and TRBJ2-3; TRBD2 agrees at 9 bases. This CDR3 spans 16 amino acids. Trimming cost V 4 bases and J 2 bases; bases outside gene matches: 7. The V gene's germline CDR1 is SGHDN and CDR2 FVKESK. The DNA of the CDR3 is TGTGCCAGCAGCCCCCTCGCTAGCGGGAACACAGATACGCAGTATTTT. Encoded protein: CASSPLASGNTDTQYF.

This chain joins TRBV7-8 and TRBJ1-1; D unresolved. Trimming pared 5 bases from V and 6 bases from J, leaving 10 bases between. The CDR3 has 12 amino acids. Per the germline V gene, CDR1 is SGHVS and CDR2 is FQNEAQ. CDR3 amino acids: CASSGNPAEAFF. The CDR3 DNA sequence: TGTGCCAGCAGCGGGAATCCGGCTGAAGCTTTCTTT.

This chain connects TRBV9 to TRBJ2-1, with D perhaps matching TRBD1 (6 bases). The V end lost 4 bases, the J end lost 0 bases, and 11 bases lay between the germline ends. Germline V lookup: CDR1 SGDLS, CDR2 YYNGEE. CDR3 size: 15 residues. CDR3 nucleotides: TGTGCCAGCAGCCTCCAAGGGGGCTCCTACAATGAGCAGTTCTTC. Translated, it gives CASSLQGGSYNEQFF. Complete variable domain (other parts from reference TRBV9 and TRBJ2-1): DSGVTQTPKHLITATGQRVTLRCSPRSGDLSVYWYQQSLDQGLQFLIQYYNGEERAKGNILERFSAQQFPDLHSELNLSSLELGDSALYFCASSLQGGSYNEQFFGPGTRLTVL.

The chain combines TRBV7-3 with TRBJ2-1, with D maybe TRBD2 (6 bases). Germline values: CDR1 SGHTA, CDR2 FQGTGA. Deletions cut 3 bases from V and 4 bases from J, with 13 bases between. The CDR3 runs 15 residues. CDR3 loop: CASSFGGGPYNEQFF. CDR3 coding DNA: TGTGCCAGCAGCTTCGGGGGAGGTCCTTACAATGAGCAGTTCTTC.

The chain couples TRBV19 to TRBJ2-2; 9 nucleotides agree with TRBD2. The CDR3 length is 17 residues. The V and J ends lost 3 bases and 3 bases, in that order; junction bases with no gene match: 8. Germline-derived CDR1 and CDR2 are LNHDA and SQIVND (reference sequence). CDR3 sequence: CASSIGLAGFYTGELFF. Written as DNA, the CDR3 is TGTGCCAGTAGTATTGGGCTAGCGGGATTCTACACCGGGGAGCTGTTTTTT.

This rearrangement joins TRBV29-1 to TRBJ2-2; possible D gene TRBD2, 5 bases. The length of the CDR3 is 14 residues. Germline V gene sequence: CDR1 SQVTM, CDR2 ANQGSEA. V was pared by 3 bases and J by 0 bases, with 8 bases between. CDR3 DNA sequence: TGCAGCGTTGAGAGGGTCGCGAACACCGGGGAGCTGTTTTTT. It yields the protein CSVERVANTGELFF.

The chain carries TRBV9 and TRBJ2-5; 11 positions agree with TRBD2. The CDR3 is 18 amino acids. J gave up 0 bases and V 0 bases, and 7 bases lay outside the gene matches. Germline loops: CDR1 SGDLS, CDR2 YYNGEE. The DNA for the CDR3 is TGTGCCAGCAGCGTAGAGGGACTAGCGGTAACCTACCAAGAGACCCAGTACTTC. This translates into CASSVEGLAVTYQETQYF.